These 2 T cell receptor beta chains originate from one sample sequenced in a study of CD8+CD57+ T cells in acquired aplastic anemia. Before being chosen for sequencing, patients had shown CD8+CD57+ cell expansion by flow cytometry. Genomic DNA provided the template from which TCR beta VDJ and CDR3 profiles were obtained. MiXCR, applied by TCRdb to the reads, yields one record per CDR3 protein. This table holds around 430,000 distinct CDR3 sequences, more than 25% found once. Sequenced input: sorted CD4+, CD8+, or CD8+CD57+ T cells (not recorded which) from PBMCs. These receptor sequences come from a human donor with aplastic anemia.

Only a few counts were recorded for this clonotype. V is TRBV12-3 or TRBV12-4 and J is TRBJ2-5; D uncertain. The V end was cut by 5 bases, the J end by 1 base, with 17 bases between. CDR3 length: 16 amino acids. CDR3 loop: CASSNRLGRIQETQYF. Here the CDR3 DNA reads TGTGCCAGCAGTAATCGTCTAGGCAGGATCCAAGAGACCCAGTACTTC.

As to this clonotype: The CDR3 carries no conserved terminal phenylalanine or tryptophan, so it likely arises from a read error. The CDR3 protein is CASSREGSYNEQFL. The CDR3 bases are TGTGCCAGCAGCCGGGAGGGCTCCTACAATGAGCAGTTCCTC. The chain couples TRBV7-6 to TRBJ2-1; 8 bases agree with TRBD2. The CDR3 totals 14 residues. Trimming cost V 5 bases and J 0 bases; bases outside gene matches: 0. From germline, CDR1 is SGHVS and CDR2 FNYEAQ.